The source of this T cell receptor beta chain is a study of T cells in localized non-small cell lung cancer. Study results and caveats: Uninvolved adjacent lung showed peak T cell clonality, exceeding tumor. Across samples, adjacent lung featured a median roughly 60 of the top 100 tumor clones. Heterogeneity remains possible, as sequencing covered one tumor region only. A raised T cell density in blood coincided with lengthier overall survival.

Trimming stripped 1 base from V and 8 bases from J, with 11 bases between. Germline V gives CDR1 SEHNR, CDR2 FQNEAQ (reference sequence). This CDR3 contains 13 residues. Clones were sequenced by immunoSEQ multiplex PCR, and TCRdb holds only the in-frame ones, with some missing. The repertoire consists of over 50,000 clones, with over 80% occurring once and the leading ten covering 15% to 20%. On this clone itself: Its antigen is unknown.

V is TRBV7-9 and J is TRBJ1-2; D gene ambiguous. This TCR came from a man aged 35 to 69 with stage III lung adenocarcinoma. This material consisted of peripheral blood mononuclear cells, taken before any cancer treatment. The CDR3 sequence: CASSLGGVTGYTF. CDR3 DNA: TGTGCCAGCAGCTTAGGCGGGGTTACGGGCTACACCTTC.